One and the same sample provided the 10 T cell receptor beta chains below, sequenced in a study of neurological immune-mediated disorders. From the 5' RACE reads, TCRdb called clonotypes with MiXCR, one entry per CDR3 protein. The table lists 70,000 to 95,000 distinct CDR3 sequences, under 15% of them singletons. Time point described: longitudinal time-point 2. Sequenced: PBMCs. The receptors were sampled from a female donor with HTLV-1-associated myelopathy (HAM/TSP).

This clonotype has ten or more counts. The rearrangement uses TRBV20-1 and TRBJ2-7; the D is unclear. Germline values: CDR1 DFQATT, CDR2 SNEGSKA (reference sequence). The CDR3 length is 12 residues. Trimming left V 6 bases short and J 3 bases short, with 12 bases between. The CDR3 protein is CSASPSDYEQYF. The CDR3, as DNA: TGCAGTGCGTCACCCAGTGACTACGAGCAGTACTTC.

This clonotype was observed at least ten times. The rearrangement links TRBV14 to TRBJ2-7; maybe TRBD2 (5 bases). The CDR3 totals 13 residues. CDR1 is SGHDN, CDR2 FVKESK, per germline. Trimming left V 4 bases short and J 7 bases short, with 14 bases between. CDR3 amino acids: CASSLQTSGEQYF. The DNA for the CDR3 is TGTGCCAGCAGCCTGCAGACCTCGGGGGAGCAGTACTTC.

This clonotype was found many times. The CDR3 nucleotides read TGTGCCAGCTGCCTCGGGACAGGGGGAACCTACGAGCAGTACTTC. This gives the protein CASCLGTGGTYEQYF. The chain links TRBV7-2 to TRBJ2-7, with 11 bases aligning to TRBD1. This CDR3 has 15 residues. V shed 8 bases, J shed 2 bases, and the junction held 8 bases outside the gene matches. Germline CDR1 reads SGHTA; CDR2 reads FQGNSA.

This clonotype was counted only a few times. The chain couples TRBV28 to TRBJ2-7; tentative D call: TRBD1 (6 bases). Trimming pared 6 bases from V and 3 bases from J, leaving 15 bases between. Germline CDR1 reads MDHEN; CDR2 reads SYDVKM. The CDR3 is 14 residues long. CDR3 DNA: TGTGCCAGCAGCCAAAGACAGGCGATCTACGAGCAGTACTTC. This gives the protein CASSQRQAIYEQYF. Full variable domain (remainder filled in from reference TRBV28 and TRBJ2-7): DVKVTQSSRYLVKRTGEKVFLECVQDMDHENMFWYRQDPGLGLRLIYFSYDVKMKEKGDIPEGYSVSREKKERFSLILESASTNQTSMYLCASSQRQAIYEQYFGPGTRLTVT.

This clonotype was recorded many times. The rearrangement joins TRBV5-1 to TRBJ2-3; D is possibly TRBD2 (7 bases). The germline V gene encodes CDR1 SGHRS and CDR2 YFSETQ. V lost 4 bases and J lost 3, with 15 bases in between. CDR3 length: 15 amino acids. CDR3 nucleotides: TGCGCCAGCAGCCTCGAGAGGGGGGGGACAGATACGCAGTATTTT. Amino acid sequence: CASSLERGGTDTQYF.

This clonotype was seen ten or more times. In DNA, the CDR3 is TGTGCCAGCAGCTTCGGACAGGGCGGTAATTCACCCCTCCACTTT. This translates into CASSFGQGGNSPLHF. The rearrangement links TRBV7-9 to TRBJ1-6; 8 bases line up with TRBD1. Germline-derived CDR1 and CDR2 are SEHNR and FQNEAQ (reference sequence). J lost 6 bases, V lost 3 bases, and 4 bases had no gene match. The CDR3 runs to 15 residues.

This rearrangement joins TRBV7-2 to TRBJ2-7, with 10 nucleotides matching TRBD1. The J segment lost 7 bases and the V segment lost 4 bases, leaving 7 bases of the junction unmatched. The CDR3 covers 14 residues. Germline V gene data show CDR1 as SGHTA and CDR2 as FQGNSA. CDR3 loop: CASSSVDRGSEQYF. The CDR3 nucleotides are TGTGCCAGCAGCTCAGTGGACAGGGGGTCGGAGCAGTACTTC. Full variable domain (missing parts from reference TRBV7-2 and TRBJ2-7): GAGVSQSPSNKVTEKGKDVELRCDPISGHTALYWYRQSLGQGLEFLIYFQGNSAPDKSGLPSDRFSAERTGGSVSTLTIQRTQQEDSAVYLCASSSVDRGSEQYFGPGTRLTVT.

In its sample, this clonotype was seen many times. V and J are TRBV15 and TRBJ2-4; no clear D. The CDR3 has 13 residues. Germline CDR1 reads LNHNV; CDR2 reads YYDKDF (reference sequence). Trimming took 1 base from V and 8 from J, leaving 9 bases between them. CDR3 amino acids: CATSRVPRDIQYF. CDR3 nucleotides: TGTGCCACCAGCAGAGTACCTCGGGACATTCAGTACTTC.

This clonotype was picked up many times. J is TRBJ1-1 and V is TRBV5-1; TRBD1 is a possible D gene (5 bases). Germline CDR1 reads SGHRS; CDR2 reads YFSETQ. The CDR3 has 14 residues. V lost 4 bases and J 1 base, leaving 11 bases between the germline ends. In nucleotides, the CDR3 is TGCGCCAGCAGCGCCGGGACGGGGAACACTGAAGCTTTCTTT. This encodes CASSAGTGNTEAFF. Based on the CDR3 plus reference TRBV5-1 and TRBJ1-1, the full variable domain is KAGVTQTPRYLIKTRGQQVTLSCSPISGHRSVSWYQQTPGQGLQFLFEYFSETQRNKGNFPGRFSGRQFSNSRSEMNVSTLELGDSALYLCASSAGTGNTEAFFGQGTRLTVV.

This clonotype was counted at least ten times. The chain recombines TRBV7-9 with TRBJ1-4; D call uncertain. V lost 2 bases and J lost 4, with 8 bases in between. This CDR3 has 14 residues. CDR1 and CDR2 (germline): SEHNR, FQNEAQ (reference sequence). CDR3 in DNA: TGTGCCAGCAGCTTACGTCGAGATAATGAAAAACTGTTTTTT. Protein: CASSLRRDNEKLFF. Drawing the rest from reference TRBV7-9 and TRBJ1-4, the complete variable domain is DTGVSQNPRHKITKRGQNVTFRCDPISEHNRLYWYRQTLGQGPEFLTYFQNEAQLEKSRLLSDRFSAERPKGSFSTLEIQRTEQGDSAMYLCASSLRRDNEKLFFGSGTQLSVL.